This is a list of T cell receptor beta chains from one sample in a study of blood T cell repertoires in COVID-19. The repertoire was sequenced with immunoSEQ multiplex PCR; TCRdb's copy has only in-frame clones and lacks some. The repertoire holds fewer than 90,000 clones, with roughly 87% as singletons. Input material: peripheral blood. All receptors come from a male donor with acute or convalescent COVID-19. Both conserved end residues are trimmed from each CDR3. A D gene is named only where the DNA matches it firmly.

>TRBV30|TRBJ2-5|TRBD2
AWKGTSGGETQY
>TRBV6-5|TRBJ1-5|TRBD1
ASNGQGPGVRPQH
>TRBV19|TRBJ2-7|TRBD2
ASSGEGKPSYEQY
>TRBV27|TRBJ2-2|TRBD2
ASAGVTGELF
>TRBV7-2|TRBJ2-7|TRBD2
ASSPTSGFSYEQY
>TRBV27|TRBJ2-3|.
ASSLSRATDTQY
>TRBV3-1/TRBV3-2|TRBJ1-6|.
ASSQDTQGYNSPLH
>TRBV6-5|TRBJ1-1|.
ASYLPGWGEAF
>TRBV20-1|TRBJ1-1|.
SARPPGLAF
>TRBV7-2|TRBJ2-5|TRBD2
ASSSRLAGASGTQY
>TRBV7-2|TRBJ2-7|.
ASSLEALSSYEQY
>TRBV6-5|TRBJ1-5|.
ASSHSGGGQPQH
>TRBV7-9|TRBJ2-7|TRBD1
ASSEQGKSYEQY
>TRBV5-8|TRBJ1-4|TRBD1
ATRREDRGRDEKLF
>TRBV5-4|TRBJ2-3|TRBD1
ASRTTGADTQY
>TRBV7-9|TRBJ2-7|TRBD2
ASSGRWGGEQY
>TRBV2|TRBJ2-3|TRBD1
ASSEAGQGADTQY
>TRBV3-1/TRBV3-2|TRBJ1-6|.
ASSQVAPGSPLH
>TRBV3-1/TRBV3-2|TRBJ2-5|.
ASSPPGEGGWKTQY
>TRBV7-2|TRBJ2-2|TRBD1
ASRSGQGGTRELF
>TRBV30|TRBJ2-5|TRBD2
AWWGAGGSETQY
>TRBV9|TRBJ2-3|.
ASSPGGRSDTQY